What follows is one T cell receptor beta chain and its context. How the authors handled the data: It was from reference gene primer amplification that nucleated cell counts were estimated. Produced via immunoSEQ multiplex PCR; TCRdb's table is partial and in-frame only. V and J calls and clone size come straight from that table; D and trimming were deduced from the DNA. Of around 82,000 clones in the sample, 65% to 90% are singletons; the top ten hold roughly 9.1%. V was pared by 8 bases and J by 0 bases, with 3 bases of the junction left unmatched. Germline CDR1 LNHDA, CDR2 SQIVND (reference sequence). The CDR3 extends over 14 amino acids. This entry comes from a study of blood T cell repertoires in COVID-19. Looking at the study overall: Specimens from acute and convalescent COVID-19 originated in the United States, Italy and Spain. PBMCs, B-cell-depleted T cells, or T cells provided the cDNA or gDNA that made up the material.

This chain uses TRBV19 with TRBJ2-7; 11 bases map to TRBD1. Sequenced material: peripheral blood. The sequence was obtained from a man aged 50 to 60 with COVID-19, enrolled during active disease. CDR3 sequence: CASRDRGASYEQYF. As DNA, the CDR3 is TGTGCCAGTCGGGACAGGGGGGCCTCCTACGAGCAGTACTTC.